This TCR beta chain was profiled in a study of a mutant IDH1 vaccine in newly diagnosed glioma. Using immunoSEQ multiplex PCR, the repertoire was profiled, and TCRdb retains in-frame clones only, with some absent. The sample has approximately 51,000 clones; 78% are singletons. Points on this clone: Its antigen is currently unknown.

Time point: week 5, during vaccination. Each dose of the vaccine consisted of 300 ug of mutant IDH1 20-mer peptide, with topical imiquimod. The CDR3 runs 15 residues. The germline CDR1 and CDR2 sequences are SGHVS and FQNEAQ. Trimming at V came to 2 bases and at J to 3 bases, leaving 5 bases not matched to a gene. The sequence was obtained from a woman aged 40 to 50 with glioma. Sequencing used PBMCs, obtained from a glioma patient whose treatment included an IDH1 peptide vaccine. The chain employs TRBV7-8 and TRBJ1-1; 8 positions match TRBD1. This CDR3 reads CASSLSGQADTEAFF. DNA of the CDR3: TGTGCCAGCAGCTTATCGGGACAGGCGGACACTGAAGCTTTCTTT.